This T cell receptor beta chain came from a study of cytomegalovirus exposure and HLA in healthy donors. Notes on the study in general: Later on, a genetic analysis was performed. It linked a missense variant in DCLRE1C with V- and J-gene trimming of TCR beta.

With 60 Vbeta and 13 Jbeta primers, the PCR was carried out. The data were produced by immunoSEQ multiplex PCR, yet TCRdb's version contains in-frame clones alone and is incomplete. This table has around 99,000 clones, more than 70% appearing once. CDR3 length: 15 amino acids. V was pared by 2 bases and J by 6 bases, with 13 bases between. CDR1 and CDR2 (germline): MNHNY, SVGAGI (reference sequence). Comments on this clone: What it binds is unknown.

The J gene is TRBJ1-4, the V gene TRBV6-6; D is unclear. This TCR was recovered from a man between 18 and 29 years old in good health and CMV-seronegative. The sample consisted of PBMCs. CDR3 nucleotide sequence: TGTGCCAGCAGTTACACGAGAGCTATAGATGAAAAACTGTTTTTT. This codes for CASSYTRAIDEKLFF.